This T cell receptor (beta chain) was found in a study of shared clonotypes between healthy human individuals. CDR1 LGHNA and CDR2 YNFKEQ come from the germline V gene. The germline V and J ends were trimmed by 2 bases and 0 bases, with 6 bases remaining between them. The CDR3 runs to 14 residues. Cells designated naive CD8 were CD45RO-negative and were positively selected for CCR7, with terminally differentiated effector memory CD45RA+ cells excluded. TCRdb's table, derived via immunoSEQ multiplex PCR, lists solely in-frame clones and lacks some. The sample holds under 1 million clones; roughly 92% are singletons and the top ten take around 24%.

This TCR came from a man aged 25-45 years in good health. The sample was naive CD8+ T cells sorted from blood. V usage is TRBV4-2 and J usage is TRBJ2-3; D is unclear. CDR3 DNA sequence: TGTGCCAGCAGCCAACTGACTAGCACAGATACGCAGTATTTT. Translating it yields CASSQLTSTDTQYF.